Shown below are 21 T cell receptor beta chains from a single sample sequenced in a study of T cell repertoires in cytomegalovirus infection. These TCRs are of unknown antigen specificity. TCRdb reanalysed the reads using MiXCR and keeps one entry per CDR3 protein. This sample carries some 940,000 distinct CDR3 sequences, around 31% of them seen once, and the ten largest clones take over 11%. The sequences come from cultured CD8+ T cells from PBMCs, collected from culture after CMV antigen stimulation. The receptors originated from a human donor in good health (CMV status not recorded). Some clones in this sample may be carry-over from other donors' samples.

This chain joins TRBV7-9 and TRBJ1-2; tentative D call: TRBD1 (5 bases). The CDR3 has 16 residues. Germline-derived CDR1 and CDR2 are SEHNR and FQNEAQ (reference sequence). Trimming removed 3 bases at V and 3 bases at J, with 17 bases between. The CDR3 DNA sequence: TGTGCCAGCAGCTTCAACGCGAGAAGGGGCGACTATGGCTACACCTTC. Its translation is CASSFNARRGDYGYTF.

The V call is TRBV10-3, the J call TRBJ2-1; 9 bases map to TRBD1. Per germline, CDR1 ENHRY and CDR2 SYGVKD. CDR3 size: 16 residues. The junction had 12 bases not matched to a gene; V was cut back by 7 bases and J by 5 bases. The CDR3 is CAIMSGTGGYNNEQFF. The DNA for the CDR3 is TGTGCCATCATGAGCGGTACAGGGGGCTATAACAATGAGCAGTTCTTC.

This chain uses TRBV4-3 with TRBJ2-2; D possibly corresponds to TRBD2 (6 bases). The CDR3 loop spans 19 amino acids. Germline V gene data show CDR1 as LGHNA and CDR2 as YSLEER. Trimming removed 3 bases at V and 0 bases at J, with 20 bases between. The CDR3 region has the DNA TGCGCCAGCAGCCATGGGGCGGACTATAAACAAACGAACACCGGGGAGCTGTTTTTT. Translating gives CASSHGADYKQTNTGELFF.

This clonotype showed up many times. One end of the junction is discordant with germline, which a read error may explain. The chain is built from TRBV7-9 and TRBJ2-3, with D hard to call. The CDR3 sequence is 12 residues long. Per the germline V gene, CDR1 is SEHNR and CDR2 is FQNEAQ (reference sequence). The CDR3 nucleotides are TGTGCCAGCAGCCCAGCAGCAGATACTCAGTATTTT. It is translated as CASSPAADTQYF. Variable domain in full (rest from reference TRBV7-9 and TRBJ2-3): DTGVSQNPRHKITKRGQNVTFRCDPISEHNRLYWYRQTLGQGPEFLTYFQNEAQLEKSRLLSDRFSAERPKGSFSTLEIQRTEQGDSAMYLCASSPAADTQYFGPGTRLTVL.

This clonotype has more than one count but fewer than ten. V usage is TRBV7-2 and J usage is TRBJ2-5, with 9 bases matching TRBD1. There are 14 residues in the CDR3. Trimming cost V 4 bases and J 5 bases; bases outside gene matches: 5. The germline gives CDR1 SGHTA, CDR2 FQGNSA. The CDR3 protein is CASSSIDRGETQYF. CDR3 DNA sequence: TGTGCCAGCAGCTCTATAGACAGGGGGGAGACCCAGTACTTC.

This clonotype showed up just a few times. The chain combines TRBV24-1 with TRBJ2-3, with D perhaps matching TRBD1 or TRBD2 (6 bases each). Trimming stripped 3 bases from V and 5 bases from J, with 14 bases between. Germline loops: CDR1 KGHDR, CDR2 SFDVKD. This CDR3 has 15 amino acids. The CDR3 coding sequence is TGTGCCACCAGTGATGTAGGGGGGCACCGAGATACGCAGTATTTT. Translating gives CATSDVGGHRDTQYF.

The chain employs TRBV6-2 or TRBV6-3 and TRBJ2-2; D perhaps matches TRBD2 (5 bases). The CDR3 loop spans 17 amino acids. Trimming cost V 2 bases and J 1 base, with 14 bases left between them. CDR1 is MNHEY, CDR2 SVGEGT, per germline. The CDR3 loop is CASSYHPSTRNTGELFF. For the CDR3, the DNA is TGTGCCAGCAGTTACCATCCTAGCACCCGGAACACCGGGGAGCTGTTTTTT.

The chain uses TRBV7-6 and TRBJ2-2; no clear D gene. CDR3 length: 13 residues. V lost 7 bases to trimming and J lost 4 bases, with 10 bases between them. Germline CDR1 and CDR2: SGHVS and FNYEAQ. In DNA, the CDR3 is TGTGCCAGCACCCCACAAGTCACCGGGGAGCTGTTTTTT. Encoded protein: CASTPQVTGELFF. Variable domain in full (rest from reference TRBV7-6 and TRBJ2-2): GAGVSQSPRYKVTKRGQDVALRCDPISGHVSLYWYRQALGQGPEFLTYFNYEAQQDKSGLPNDRFSAERPEGSISTLTIQRTEQRDSAMYRCASTPQVTGELFFGEGSRLTVL.

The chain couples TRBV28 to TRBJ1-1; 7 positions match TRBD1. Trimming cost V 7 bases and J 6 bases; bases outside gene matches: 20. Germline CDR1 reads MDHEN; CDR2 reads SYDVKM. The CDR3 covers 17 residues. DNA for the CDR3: TGTGCCAGCATCAGCCCCAGGACAGGAGAAGCCGTCCCTGAAGCTTTCTTT. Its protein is CASISPRTGEAVPEAFF.

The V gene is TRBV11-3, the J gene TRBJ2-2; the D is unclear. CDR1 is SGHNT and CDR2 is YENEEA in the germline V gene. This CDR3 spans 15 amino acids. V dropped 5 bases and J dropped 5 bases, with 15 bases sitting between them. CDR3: CASSPYGPRTGELFF. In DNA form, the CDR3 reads TGTGCCAGCAGCCCGTACGGCCCGAGGACCGGGGAGCTGTTTTTT. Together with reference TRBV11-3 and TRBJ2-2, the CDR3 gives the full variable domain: EAGVVQSPRYKIIEKKQPVAFWCNPISGHNTLYWYLQNLGQGPELLIRYENEEAVDDSQLPKDRFSAERLKGVDSTLKIQPAELGDSAVYLCASSPYGPRTGELFFGEGSRLTVL.

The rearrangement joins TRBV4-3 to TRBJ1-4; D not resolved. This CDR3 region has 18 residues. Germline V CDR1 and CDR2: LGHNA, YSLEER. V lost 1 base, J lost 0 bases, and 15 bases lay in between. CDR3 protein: CASSQGPSLEATNEKLFF. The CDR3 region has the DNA TGCGCCAGCAGCCAAGGGCCGAGTCTGGAGGCAACTAATGAAAAACTGTTTTTT.

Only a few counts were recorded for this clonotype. The CDR3 bases are TGCAGTGCTAGAGATGGTCAAGAGACCCAGTACTTC. This codes for CSARDGQETQYF. The V and J genes are TRBV20-1 and TRBJ2-5, with D uncertain. Trimming removed 0 bases from V and 2 bases from J, with 4 bases in between. This CDR3 is 12 amino acids long. Germline CDR1 reads DFQATT; CDR2 reads SNEGSKA (reference sequence).

CDR3 loop: CASSPGRSSPLHF. The CDR3 bases are TGTGCCAGCAGCCCCGGGAGGAGCTCACCCCTCCACTTT. The rearrangement joins TRBV7-6 to TRBJ1-6; no firm D call. With 5 bases removed from V and 10 bases from J, the gap between germline ends came to 12 bases. The germline V gene has CDR1 SGHVS and CDR2 FNYEAQ. CDR3 size: 13 residues.

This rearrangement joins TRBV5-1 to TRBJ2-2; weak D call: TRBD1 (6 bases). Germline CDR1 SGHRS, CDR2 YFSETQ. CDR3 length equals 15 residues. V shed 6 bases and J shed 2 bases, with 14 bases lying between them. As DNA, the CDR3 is TGCGCCAGCACCCCCGGGACACGAAACACCGGGGAGCTGTTTTTT. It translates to CASTPGTRNTGELFF. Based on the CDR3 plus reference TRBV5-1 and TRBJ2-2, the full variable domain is KAGVTQTPRYLIKTRGQQVTLSCSPISGHRSVSWYQQTPGQGLQFLFEYFSETQRNKGNFPGRFSGRQFSNSRSEMNVSTLELGDSALYLCASTPGTRNTGELFFGEGSRLTVL.

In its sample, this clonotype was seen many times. The CDR3 DNA reads TGTGCCAGCAGTTTTGGACAGGGTACTAACTATGGCTACACCTTC. Its protein is CASSFGQGTNYGYTF. V usage is TRBV27 and J usage is TRBJ1-2; 8 bases are shared with TRBD1. The CDR3 sequence is 15 residues long. Germline V gene data show CDR1 as MNHEY and CDR2 as SMNVEV (reference sequence). Germline trimming cut 3 bases from V and 0 bases from J; bases unmatched to any gene: 3.

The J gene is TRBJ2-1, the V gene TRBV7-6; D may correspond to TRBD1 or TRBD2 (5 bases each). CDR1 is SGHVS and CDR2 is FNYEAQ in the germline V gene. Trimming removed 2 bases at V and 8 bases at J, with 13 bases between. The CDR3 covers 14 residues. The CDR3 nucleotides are TGTGCCAGCAGCTTACGGGACGATAACGATGAGCAGTTCTTC. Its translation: CASSLRDDNDEQFF.

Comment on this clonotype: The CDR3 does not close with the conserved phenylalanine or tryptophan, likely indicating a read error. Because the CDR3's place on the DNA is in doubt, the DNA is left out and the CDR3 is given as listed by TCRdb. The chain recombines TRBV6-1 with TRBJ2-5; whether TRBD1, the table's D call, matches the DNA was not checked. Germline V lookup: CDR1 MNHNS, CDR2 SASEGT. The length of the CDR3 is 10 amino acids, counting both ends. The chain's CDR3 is CASSLTGWAL.

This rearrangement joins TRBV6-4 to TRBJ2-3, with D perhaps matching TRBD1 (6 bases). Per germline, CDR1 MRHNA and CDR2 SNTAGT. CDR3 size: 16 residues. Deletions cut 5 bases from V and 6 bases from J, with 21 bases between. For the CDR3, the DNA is TGTGCCAGCAGTAGAATAGGGGGAATGCCAGTCGATACGCAGTATTTT. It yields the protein CASSRIGGMPVDTQYF.

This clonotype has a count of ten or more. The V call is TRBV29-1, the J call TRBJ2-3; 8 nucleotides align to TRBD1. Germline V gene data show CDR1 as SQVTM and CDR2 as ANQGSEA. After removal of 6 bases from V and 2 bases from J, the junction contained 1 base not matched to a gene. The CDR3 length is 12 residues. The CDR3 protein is CSVGQDTDTQYF. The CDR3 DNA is TGCAGCGTGGGACAGGACACAGATACGCAGTATTTT.

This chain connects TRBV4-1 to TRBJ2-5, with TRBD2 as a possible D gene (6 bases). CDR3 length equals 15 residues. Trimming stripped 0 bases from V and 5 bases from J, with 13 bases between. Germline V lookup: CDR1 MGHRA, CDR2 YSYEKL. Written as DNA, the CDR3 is TGCGCCAGCAGCCAAGAGCTAGGGCTAGCGGAGACCCAGTACTTC. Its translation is CASSQELGLAETQYF.

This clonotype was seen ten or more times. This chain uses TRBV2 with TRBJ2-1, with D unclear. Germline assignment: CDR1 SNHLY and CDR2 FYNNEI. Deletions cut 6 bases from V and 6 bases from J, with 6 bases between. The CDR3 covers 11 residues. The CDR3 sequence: CASSEINEQFF. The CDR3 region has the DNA TGTGCCAGCAGCGAAATCAATGAGCAGTTCTTC.